This T cell receptor (beta chain) was captured in a study of graft-versus-host responses after intestinal transplantation. TCRdb's table, derived via immunoSEQ multiplex PCR, lists solely in-frame clones and lacks some. The sample has some 88,000 clones, about 93% seen once; the top ten hold 2% to 2.5%. Concerning this clone itself: Its antigen remains unidentified.

CDR1 is MNHEY, CDR2 SMNVEV, per germline (reference sequence). The CDR3 runs to 14 residues. V was clipped by 6 bases and J by 0 bases; unmatched bases: 2. The starting material was unstimulated CD8+ T cells sorted from spleen or lymph node cells, obtained before intestinal transplant. This chain uses TRBV27 with TRBJ1-3, with 7 bases fitting TRBD1. The TCR was taken from a human donor who received an intestinal transplant. CDR3 nucleotide sequence: TGTGCCAGCAGGGACAGGAGCTCTGGAAACACCATATATTTT. Translation: CASRDRSSGNTIYF.